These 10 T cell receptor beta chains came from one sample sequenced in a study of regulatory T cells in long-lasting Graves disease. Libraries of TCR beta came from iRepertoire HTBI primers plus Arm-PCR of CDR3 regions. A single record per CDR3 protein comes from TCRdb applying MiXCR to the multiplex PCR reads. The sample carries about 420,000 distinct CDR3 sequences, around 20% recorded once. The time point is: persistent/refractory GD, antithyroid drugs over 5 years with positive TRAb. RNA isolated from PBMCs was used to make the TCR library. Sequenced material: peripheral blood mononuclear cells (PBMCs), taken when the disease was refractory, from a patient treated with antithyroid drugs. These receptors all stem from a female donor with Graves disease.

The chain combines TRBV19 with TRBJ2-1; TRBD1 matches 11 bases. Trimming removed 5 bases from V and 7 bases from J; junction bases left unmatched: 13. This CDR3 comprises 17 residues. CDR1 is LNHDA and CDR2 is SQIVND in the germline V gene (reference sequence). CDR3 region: CASSLSSWTGGVNEQFF. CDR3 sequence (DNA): TGTGCCAGTAGTTTGTCATCTTGGACAGGGGGCGTGAATGAGCAGTTCTTC. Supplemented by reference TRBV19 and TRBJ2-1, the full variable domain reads DGGITQSPKYLFRKEGQNVTLSCEQNLNHDAMYWYRQDPGQGLRLIYYSQIVNDFQKGDIAEGYSVSREKKESFPLTVTSAQKNPTAFYLCASSLSSWTGGVNEQFFGPGTRLTVL.

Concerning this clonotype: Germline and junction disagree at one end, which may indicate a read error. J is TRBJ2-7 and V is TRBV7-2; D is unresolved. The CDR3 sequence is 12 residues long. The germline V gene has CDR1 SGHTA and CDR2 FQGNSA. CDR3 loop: CASGLDTGGQYF. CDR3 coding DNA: TGTGCCAGCGGCTTAGACACCGGCGGGCAGTACTTC.

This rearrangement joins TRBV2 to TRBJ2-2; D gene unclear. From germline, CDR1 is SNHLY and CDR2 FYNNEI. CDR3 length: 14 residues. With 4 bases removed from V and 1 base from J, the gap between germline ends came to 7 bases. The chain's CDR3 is CASSARQNTGELFF. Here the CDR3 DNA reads TGTGCCAGCAGTGCGCGACAGAACACCGGGGAGCTGTTTTTT.

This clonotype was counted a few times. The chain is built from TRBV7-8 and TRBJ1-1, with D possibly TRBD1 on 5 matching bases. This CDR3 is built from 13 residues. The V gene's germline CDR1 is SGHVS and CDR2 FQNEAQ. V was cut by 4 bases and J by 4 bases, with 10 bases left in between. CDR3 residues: CASSSRQSTEAFF. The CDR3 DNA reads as TGTGCCAGCAGCTCTAGACAGAGCACTGAAGCTTTCTTT.

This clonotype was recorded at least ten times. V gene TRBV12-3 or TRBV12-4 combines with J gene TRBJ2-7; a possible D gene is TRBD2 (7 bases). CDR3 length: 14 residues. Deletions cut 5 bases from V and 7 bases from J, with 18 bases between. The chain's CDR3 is CASSRAGAPLEQYF. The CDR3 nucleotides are TGTGCCAGCAGTCGGGCGGGGGCCCCTCTGGAGCAGTACTTC.

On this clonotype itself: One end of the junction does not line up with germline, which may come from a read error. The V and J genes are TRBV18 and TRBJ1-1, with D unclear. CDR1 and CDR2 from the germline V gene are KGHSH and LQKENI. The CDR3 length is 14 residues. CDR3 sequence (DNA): TGTGCCAGCTCACCAGAGCAAAAGAACACTGGAGCTTTCTTT. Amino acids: CASSPEQKNTGAFF.

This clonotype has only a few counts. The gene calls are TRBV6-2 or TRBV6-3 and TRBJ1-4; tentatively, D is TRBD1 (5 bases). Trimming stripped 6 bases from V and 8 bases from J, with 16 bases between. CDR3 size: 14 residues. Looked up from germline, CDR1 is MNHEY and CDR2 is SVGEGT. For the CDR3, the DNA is TGTGCCAGCAGGAGGGGAGTCGTTGGGGAAAAACTGTTTTTT. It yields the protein CASRRGVVGEKLFF.

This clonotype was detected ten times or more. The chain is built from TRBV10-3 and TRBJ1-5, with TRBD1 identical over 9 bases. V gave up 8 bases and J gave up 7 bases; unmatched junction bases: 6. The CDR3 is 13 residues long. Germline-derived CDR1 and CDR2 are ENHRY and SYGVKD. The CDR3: CAISPDRGQPQHF. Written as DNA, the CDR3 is TGTGCCATCTCCCCGGACAGGGGACAGCCCCAGCATTTT.

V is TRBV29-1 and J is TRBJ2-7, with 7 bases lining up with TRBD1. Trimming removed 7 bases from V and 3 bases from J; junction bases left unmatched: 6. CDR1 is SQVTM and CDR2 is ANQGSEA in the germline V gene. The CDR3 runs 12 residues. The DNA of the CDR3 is TGCAGCGGAATGACAGGGATCTACGAGCAGTACTTC. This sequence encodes CSGMTGIYEQYF.

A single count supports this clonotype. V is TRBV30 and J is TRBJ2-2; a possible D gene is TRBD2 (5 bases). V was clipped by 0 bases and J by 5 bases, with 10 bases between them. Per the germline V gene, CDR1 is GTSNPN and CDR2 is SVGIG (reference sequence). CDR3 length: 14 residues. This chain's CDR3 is CAWSVASQTGELFF. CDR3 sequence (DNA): TGTGCCTGGAGTGTTGCTAGCCAGACCGGGGAGCTGTTTTTT.